This record covers a single TCR beta chain. Its antigen is undetermined. The CDR3 contains 13 residues. Germline lookup yields CDR1 SNHLY and CDR2 FYNNEI. Trimming shortened V by 6 bases and J by 1 base, and 9 bases separated the two germline ends. The sample belongs to a study of cytomegalovirus exposure and HLA in healthy donors. Study-level findings and limits: Among TCR sequences, most were rare, though some public TCRs appeared in many donors. In a later analysis, the majority of CMV-associated beta chains seemingly showed HLA restriction.

13 Jbeta primers and 60 Vbeta primers were used for the PCR. Original methodology: A later analysis tallied 75 million to 80 million unique TCR beta chains, approximately 10 million of them shared. The repertoire was sequenced with immunoSEQ multiplex PCR; TCRdb's copy has only in-frame clones and lacks some. Clone size and the V and J calls come from that table; the DNA yielded D and trimming. The data show some 92,000 clones, more than 60% seen once. V usage is TRBV2 and J usage is TRBJ1-1; D is undetermined. Sequencing was carried out using PBMCs. The sequence was collected from a man in his thirties or forties in good health and CMV-seronegative. This CDR3 reads CASRTQQNTEAFF. CDR3 coding DNA: TGTGCCAGCAGGACACAGCAGAACACTGAAGCTTTCTTT.